The 21 T cell receptor beta chains presented below share a single source sample, sequenced in a study of blood T cells in healthy people across ages (dated by TCRdb to about 2015). The library was built by means of 5' RACE. Instrument on record: Illumina HiSeq 2500. A second PCR of roughly 7 to 11 cycles was performed with a sample-barcoded 5' primer and a J-beta primer mix. Starting from the raw public reads, TCRdb applied fastp trimming at Q25, assembled clones with MiXCR and retained in-frame beta chains. For every CDR3 protein sequence, its rows merge into one entry that carries the most common genes and DNA. This sample gives hundreds of thousands of distinct CDR3 sequences in total; around half of them show up just once. The ten largest clones represent roughly 18% of the sample. The sample was blood. The source of these receptors is a man older than 75 in good health.

V and J are TRBV29-1 and TRBJ2-1; tentative D call: TRBD2 (6 bases). V was pared by 6 bases and J by 13 bases, with 19 bases between. CDR3 length: 12 residues. The germline V gene has CDR1 SQVTM and CDR2 ANQGSEA. CDR3 in DNA: TGCAGCGTCCATAGCGGCCAAGAGACCCAGTTCTTC. Translation gives CSVHSGQETQFF.

This clonotype was recorded many times. V and J are TRBV12-3 or TRBV12-4 and TRBJ2-1; 8 nucleotides match TRBD1. The ends lost 8 bases at V and 7 bases at J; junction bases unmatched: 7. The CDR3 is 13 amino acids. CDR3 sequence reads: CASWTGRKNEQFF. The CDR3 region has the DNA TGTGCCAGCTGGACAGGGAGGAAGAATGAGCAGTTCTTC.

A word on this clonotype: With a much larger clone just one base away, this may be a read error. V usage is TRBV29-1 and J usage is TRBJ2-7; the D gene is possibly TRBD1 (6 bases). The CDR3 spans 15 residues. Germline V gene lookup returns CDR1 SQVTM and CDR2 ANQGSEA. CDR3 region: CSIEANGAQGYEQYF. The CDR3 DNA sequence: TGCAGCATTGAAGCTAACGGGGCTCAGGGGTACGAGCAGTACTTC.

This rearrangement joins TRBV6-2 or TRBV6-3 to TRBJ2-7; the match to TRBD2 covers 7 bases. Trimming removed 2 bases from V and 0 bases from J; junction bases left unmatched: 19. Germline V lookup: CDR1 MNHEY, CDR2 SVGEGT. This CDR3 comprises 20 residues. CDR3 sequence (DNA): TGTGCCAGCAGTTACGGGCTAGCGGCGTCTTATAAAACCTTCTCCTACGAGCAGTACTTC. Translation: CASSYGLAASYKTFSYEQYF.

As DNA, the CDR3 is TGTGCCAGCAGTTCGGCCGAATCCTACAATGAGCAGTTCTTC. It translates to CASSSAESYNEQFF. This chain joins TRBV27 and TRBJ2-1; D gene unclear. V was shortened by 4 bases and J by 1 base, with 8 bases between the two germline ends. Germline lookup yields CDR1 MNHEY and CDR2 SMNVEV (reference sequence). The CDR3 length is 14 residues.

The rearrangement links TRBV6-6 to TRBJ2-1; 11 bases line up with TRBD2. The trim removed 0 bases at V and 3 bases at J, leaving 4 bases unmatched. CDR1 MNHNY and CDR2 SVGAGI come from the germline V gene (reference sequence). The CDR3 length is 17 residues. CDR3 bases: TGTGCCAGCAGTTACTCTTTGACTAGCGGGGACTACAATGAGCAGTTCTTC. Protein: CASSYSLTSGDYNEQFF.

This clonotype was found a few times. V usage is TRBV9 and J usage is TRBJ2-3; possible D gene TRBD2, 5 bases. Germline CDR1 SGDLS, CDR2 YYNGEE. The CDR3 runs to 14 residues. Trimming stripped 0 bases from V and 1 base from J, with 6 bases between. The chain's CDR3 is CASSVGTRTDTQYF. The CDR3 coding sequence is TGTGCCAGCAGCGTAGGGACTCGCACAGATACGCAGTATTTT.

This clonotype occurred once. V is TRBV4-3 and J is TRBJ2-3; D may be TRBD1 (6 bases). The V and J ends lost 4 bases and 0 bases respectively, with 14 bases between them. Germline CDR1 reads LGHNA; CDR2 reads YSLEER. The CDR3 spans 16 residues. CDR3 amino acids: CASSPLGQSSTDTQYF. The CDR3 DNA reads TGCGCCAGCAGCCCCTTAGGACAGTCTAGCACAGATACGCAGTATTTT.

The chain uses TRBV6-5 and TRBJ1-1; D is undetermined. Germline V gene data show CDR1 as MNHEY and CDR2 as SVGAGI. The V gene lost 5 bases and the J gene lost 4 bases, with 11 bases spanning the gap. CDR3 size: 13 residues. CDR3 protein: CASSEEWGTEAFF. The CDR3 nucleotides are TGTGCCAGCAGTGAGGAATGGGGCACTGAAGCTTTCTTT.

The V and J genes are TRBV27 and TRBJ2-7, with unresolved D. This CDR3 spans 15 amino acids. In germline, CDR1 is MNHEY, CDR2 SMNVEV (reference sequence). Trimming took 4 bases from V and 2 from J, leaving 15 bases between them. The CDR3 protein is CASSSPGKPTYEQYF. The CDR3 DNA reads as TGTGCCAGCAGTTCCCCCGGTAAACCCACCTACGAGCAGTACTTC.

The rearrangement uses TRBV10-2 and TRBJ2-3; D is unresolved. V shed 0 bases and J shed 4 bases, with 8 bases lying between them. The germline CDR1 and CDR2 sequences are WSHSY and SAAADI. The CDR3 spans 14 residues. The CDR3 DNA is TGCGCCAGCAGTGAGTCGGTTCGGTCAGATACGCAGTATTTT. Protein sequence: CASSESVRSDTQYF.

The V and J genes are TRBV12-3 or TRBV12-4 and TRBJ2-5, with TRBD1 matching over 8 bases. The end of the DNA is better explained by TRBJ2-7, so the J call may be wrong. CDR3 length: 14 amino acids. The CDR3 sequence is CASRGQGEGYEQYF. CDR3 DNA: TGTGCCAGCAGAGGACAGGGAGAAGGATACGAGCAGTACTTC.

DNA for the CDR3: TGCAGTGCTAGTAGGGCGGGCGGGGAGCTGTTTTTT. Residues: CSASRAGGELFF. This chain connects TRBV20-1 to TRBJ2-2; TRBD2 is a possible D gene (5 bases). V dropped 3 bases and J dropped 7 bases, with 9 bases sitting between them. CDR1 DFQATT and CDR2 SNEGSKA come from the germline V gene (reference sequence). The CDR3 has 12 residues.

This chain uses TRBV29-1 with TRBJ2-1; D gene unclear. Trimming pared 1 base from V and 5 bases from J, leaving 15 bases between. The CDR3 loop spans 15 amino acids. Germline V CDR1 and CDR2: SQVTM, ANQGSEA. In DNA, the CDR3 is TGCAGCGTTGAAGTCTCCCCGAAGCTCCACAATGAGCAGTTCTTC. As protein: CSVEVSPKLHNEQFF.

The CDR3 sequence is CAISESSVMGLSGYTF. Written as DNA, the CDR3 is TGTGCCATCAGTGAGTCGAGCGTGATGGGGTTGAGTGGCTACACCTTC. V is TRBV10-3 and J is TRBJ1-2; D uncertain. The germline V and J ends were trimmed by 0 bases and 7 bases, with 18 bases remaining between them. This CDR3 region has 16 residues. Germline V gene sequence: CDR1 ENHRY, CDR2 SYGVKD.

Of note for this clonotype: A much larger clonotype is one base distant, so this may be a read error. The CDR3 region is CATSDFRDLSQGTNVLTF. Here the CDR3 DNA reads TGTGCCACCAGTGACTTCCGGGACCTATCGCAGGGGACCAACGTCCTGACTTTC. The chain recombines TRBV24-1 with TRBJ2-6; D might be TRBD1 (6 bases). The CDR3 covers 18 residues. Trimming stripped 4 bases from V and 8 bases from J, with 23 bases between. Germline V CDR1 and CDR2: KGHDR, SFDVKD.

This clonotype occurred a few times. The junction shows a germline mismatch at one end, possibly a read error. The rearrangement links TRBV20-1 to TRBJ2-1, with 12 bases identical to TRBD2. Germline values: CDR1 DFQATT, CDR2 SNEGSKA (reference sequence). The CDR3 runs to 14 residues. In DNA form, the CDR3 reads TGCAGTGCCAAGCTACTAGCGGGAGGTCTTGAGCGGTTCTTC. It yields the protein CSAKLLAGGLERFF.

The V gene is TRBV6-5, the J gene TRBJ1-1; D is ambiguous. Trimming stripped 0 bases from V and 5 bases from J, with 13 bases between. Germline values: CDR1 MNHEY, CDR2 SVGAGI. The CDR3 runs to 15 residues. The CDR3 loop is CASSYSFPGRTEAFF. The CDR3 DNA follows: TGTGCCAGCAGTTACTCGTTTCCGGGTAGGACTGAAGCTTTCTTT.

The chain is built from TRBV18 and TRBJ2-4; TRBD1 matches at 9 bases. The J call could be wrong; TRBJ2-7 is a better fit for the DNA end. The CDR3 is made up of 13 amino acids. Germline V gene lookup returns CDR1 KGHSH and CDR2 LQKENI. The CDR3 spells CASSSRDRAEQYF. The CDR3 coding sequence is TGTGCCAGCTCAAGCCGGGACAGGGCCGAGCAGTACTTC.

This clonotype was counted only a few times. The chain is built from TRBV19 and TRBJ2-3, with TRBD1 as a possible D gene (6 bases). V lost 6 bases and J 1 base, leaving 14 bases between the germline ends. The CDR3 length is 15 residues. The germline CDR1 and CDR2 sequences are LNHDA and SQIVND (reference sequence). The CDR3 nucleotides read TGTGCCAGTAGGCTGACAGGCGACGGCACAGATACGCAGTATTTT. It specifies CASRLTGDGTDTQYF.

This clonotype has a handful of counts. V and J are TRBV20-1 and TRBJ1-1, with 7 bases aligning to TRBD1. The CDR3 spans 15 residues. V lost 2 bases to trimming and J lost 0 bases; unmatched junction nucleotides: 6. The germline V gene has CDR1 DFQATT and CDR2 SNEGSKA (reference sequence). The CDR3 reads CSARIWDSLNTEAFF. CDR3 sequence (DNA): TGCAGTGCTAGAATTTGGGACAGCCTGAACACTGAAGCTTTCTTT.